This record concerns one T cell receptor beta chain sequence. The source of the sample is a study of blood T cell repertoires in COVID-19. The table came from immunoSEQ multiplex PCR; TCRdb's copy has only in-frame clones and leaves some out. The sample lists over 250,000 clones, approximately 90% seen once, with 2.5% to 3% in the top ten. The receptor was derived from a woman in her forties or fifties who had recovered from COVID-19. The sequencing input was PBMCs or T cells enriched from blood (not recorded which).

CDR3 region: CATSAWTSGGYNEQFF. CDR3 nucleotides: TGTGCCACCAGCGCGTGGACTAGCGGGGGGTACAATGAGCAGTTCTTC. The gene calls are TRBV15 and TRBJ2-1; 14 bases agree with TRBD2. This CDR3 has 16 residues. The germline V gene has CDR1 LNHNV and CDR2 YYDKDF (reference sequence). V dropped 5 bases and J dropped 4; count of bases not matched to a gene: 4.